This TCR beta chain was found in a study of blood T cell repertoires in COVID-19. Study background: The samples span acute and convalescent COVID-19 from the United States, Italy and Spain. Sample material is recorded as cDNA or gDNA derived from T cells, B-cell-depleted T cells, or PBMCs.

The CDR3 is 15 residues long. Trimming took 4 bases from V and 6 from J, leaving 16 bases between them. CDR1 LNHDA and CDR2 SQIVND come from the germline V gene (reference sequence). Per the study methods: For nucleated cells, counts were estimated from reference gene primer amplification. Assay: immunoSEQ multiplex PCR; the TCRdb copy retains only in-frame clones and omits some. The V and J calls and clone size are taken from that table; D and trimming were inferred from the DNA. The data contain roughly 150,000 clones, 82% of them singletons. V gene TRBV19 combines with J gene TRBJ1-5; TRBD1 is a possible D gene (6 bases). The sample comprised peripheral blood. The clonotype originates from an elderly woman with active or convalescent COVID-19. The CDR3 sequence is CASSTEGGAGQPQHF. CDR3 in DNA: TGTGCCAGTAGTACCGAAGGGGGGGCGGGTCAGCCCCAGCATTTT.